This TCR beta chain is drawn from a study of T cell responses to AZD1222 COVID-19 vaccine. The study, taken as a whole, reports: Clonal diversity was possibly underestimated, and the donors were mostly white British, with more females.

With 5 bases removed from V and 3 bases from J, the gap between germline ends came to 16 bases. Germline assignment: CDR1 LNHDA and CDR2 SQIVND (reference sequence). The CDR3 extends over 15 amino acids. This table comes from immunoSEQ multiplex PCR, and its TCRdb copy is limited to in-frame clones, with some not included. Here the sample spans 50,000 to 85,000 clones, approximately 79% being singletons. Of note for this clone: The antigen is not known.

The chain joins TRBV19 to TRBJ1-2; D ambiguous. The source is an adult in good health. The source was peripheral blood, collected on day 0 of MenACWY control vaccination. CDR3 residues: CASSPATGWDYGYTF. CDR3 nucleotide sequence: TGTGCCAGTAGTCCGGCCACCGGGTGGGACTATGGCTACACCTTC.